These 3 T cell receptor beta chains share one sample of origin, sequenced in a study of blood T cell repertoires in COVID-19. Sequencing was performed with immunoSEQ multiplex PCR; in TCRdb, only in-frame clones are kept and a portion is missing. The sample holds 350,000 or so clones; around 80% are singletons and the top ten take 3%. The material sequenced was peripheral blood. The receptors were gathered from a young man with active or convalescent COVID-19.

The chain couples TRBV5-4 to TRBJ2-1; 8 bases line up with TRBD2. Germline trimming cut 4 bases from V and 1 base from J; bases unmatched to any gene: 7. CDR3 length: 16 amino acids. CDR1 is SGHNT and CDR2 is YYREEE in the germline V gene (reference sequence). The chain's CDR3 is CASSTLSGSSYNEQFF. CDR3 coding DNA: TGTGCCAGCAGCACCCTGAGCGGGAGTTCCTACAATGAGCAGTTCTTC.

This chain links TRBV3-1 (or the pseudogene TRBV3-2) with TRBJ1-2; D gene unclear. The V end was cut by 1 base, the J end by 8 bases, with 11 bases between. There are 13 residues in the CDR3. In germline, CDR1 is LGHDT, CDR2 YNNKEL (reference sequence). CDR3 protein: CASSQGPGMGYTF. The DNA of the CDR3 is TGTGCCAGCAGCCAAGGCCCGGGAATGGGCTACACCTTC.

This clone appeared a few times. This chain joins TRBV6-5 and TRBJ2-7, with D possibly being TRBD1 (6 bases). The CDR3 loop spans 13 amino acids. V lost 8 bases and J 5 bases, leaving 16 bases between the germline ends. Germline V CDR1 and CDR2: MNHEY, SVGAGI. The CDR3 loop reads CASGWDTGHEQYF. CDR3 in DNA: TGTGCCAGCGGTTGGGACACCGGCCACGAGCAGTACTTC.